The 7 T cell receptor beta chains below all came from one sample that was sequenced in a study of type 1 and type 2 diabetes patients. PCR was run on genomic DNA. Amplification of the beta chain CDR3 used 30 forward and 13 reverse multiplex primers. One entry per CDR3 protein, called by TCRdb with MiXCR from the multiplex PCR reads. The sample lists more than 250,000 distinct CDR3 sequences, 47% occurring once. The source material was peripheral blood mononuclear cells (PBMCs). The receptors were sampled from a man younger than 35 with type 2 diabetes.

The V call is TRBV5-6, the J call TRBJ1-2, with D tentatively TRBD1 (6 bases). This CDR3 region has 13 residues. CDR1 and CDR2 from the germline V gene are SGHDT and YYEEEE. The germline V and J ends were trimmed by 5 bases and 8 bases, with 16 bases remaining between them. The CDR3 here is CASSQRGSYGYTF. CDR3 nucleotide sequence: TGTGCCAGCAGTCAAAGGGGGTCGTACGGCTACACCTTC.

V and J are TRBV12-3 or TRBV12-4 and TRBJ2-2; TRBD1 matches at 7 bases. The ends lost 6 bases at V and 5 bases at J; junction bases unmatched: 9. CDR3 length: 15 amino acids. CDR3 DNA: TGTGCCAGCAGGGAACTACAGGGGTGGACCGGGGAGCTGTTTTTT. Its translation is CASRELQGWTGELFF.

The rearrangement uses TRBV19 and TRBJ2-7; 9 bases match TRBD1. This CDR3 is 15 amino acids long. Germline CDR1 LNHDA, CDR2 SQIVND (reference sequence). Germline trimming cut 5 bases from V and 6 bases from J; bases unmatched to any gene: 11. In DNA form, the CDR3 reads TGTGCCAGTAGTGCACAGGGGGCGCAAAGGGGCGAGCAGTACTTC. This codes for CASSAQGAQRGEQYF. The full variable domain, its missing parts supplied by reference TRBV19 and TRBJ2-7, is DGGITQSPKYLFRKEGQNVTLSCEQNLNHDAMYWYRQDPGQGLRLIYYSQIVNDFQKGDIAEGYSVSREKKESFPLTVTSAQKNPTAFYLCASSAQGAQRGEQYFGPGTRLTVT.

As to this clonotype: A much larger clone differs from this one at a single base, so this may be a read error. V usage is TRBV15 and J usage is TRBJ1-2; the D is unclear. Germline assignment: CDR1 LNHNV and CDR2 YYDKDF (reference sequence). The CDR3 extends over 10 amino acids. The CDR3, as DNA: TGTGCCACCAGCCAGAATGGCCACACCTTC. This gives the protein CATSQNGHTF.

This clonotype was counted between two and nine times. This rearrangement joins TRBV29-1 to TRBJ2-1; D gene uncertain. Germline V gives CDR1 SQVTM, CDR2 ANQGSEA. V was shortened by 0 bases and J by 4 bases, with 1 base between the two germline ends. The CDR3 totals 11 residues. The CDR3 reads CSVEEYNEQFF. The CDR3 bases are TGCAGCGTTGAAGAATACAATGAGCAGTTCTTC.

CDR3 sequence reads: CASSVGTTTYEQYF. CDR3 nucleotides: TGTGCCAGCAGCGTAGGGACTACAACCTACGAGCAGTACTTC. The chain couples TRBV9 to TRBJ2-7; D possibly corresponds to TRBD2 (6 bases). Trimming removed 0 bases at V and 2 bases at J, with 9 bases between. The CDR3 is 14 amino acids. Germline assignment: CDR1 SGDLS and CDR2 YYNGEE.

Here the CDR3 DNA reads TGCGCCAGCAGCGGCCCGGGACTAGCGGGTTACGAGCAGTACTTC. Amino acids: CASSGPGLAGYEQYF. The chain links TRBV5-1 to TRBJ2-7; TRBD2 matches 12 bases. V lost 4 bases and J lost 4; bases outside the gene matches: 6. The CDR3 is 15 amino acids. The germline V gene has CDR1 SGHRS and CDR2 YFSETQ.